Sequencing of this TCR beta chain was carried out in a study of T-cell memory formation after mild COVID-19. At the level of the study: Most TCR clusters belonged to a single donor. Study-level findings and limits: Nothing showed for sure that second-wave clones peaking on day 37 were SARS-CoV-2 specific. Day 15 to 85 contractors were CD4/CD8 balanced; later expanders leaned CD4+.

5'RACE with constant-segment primers yielded barcoded, UMI-tagged TCR alpha and TCR beta cDNA libraries. TCRdb used MiXCR to reprocess the 5' RACE reads, holding one entry per CDR3 protein. The table shows roughly 170,000 distinct CDR3 sequences, with less than 20% occurring only once. This clonotype was detected only a few times. No antigen is known for it. The CDR3 is 15 amino acids. Germline V lookup: CDR1 SNHLY, CDR2 FYNNEI. After removal of 3 bases from V and 5 bases from J, the junction contained 6 bases not matched to a gene. The sample comprised PBMCs or a T cell subset sorted from them (not recorded which). This rearrangement joins TRBV2 to TRBJ1-5; 8 positions match TRBD1. The sequence came from a man aged 18 to 29 who had mild COVID-19 (a few samples of this study predate the infection). Cell type and time point are not known. CDR3 protein: CASSDRTGLDQPQHF. In nucleotides, the CDR3 is TGTGCCAGCAGTGACCGGACAGGGTTAGATCAGCCCCAGCATTTT. The full variable domain, its missing parts supplied by reference TRBV2 and TRBJ1-5, is EPEVTQTPSHQVTQMGQEVILRCVPISNHLYFYWYRQILGQKVEFLVSFYNNEISEKSEIFDDQFSVERPDGSNFTLKIRSTKLEDSAMYFCASSDRTGLDQPQHFGDGTRLSIL.